Listed below are T cell receptor beta chains from one sample, sequenced in a study of blood T cell repertoires in COVID-19. The method was immunoSEQ multiplex PCR; TCRdb's version includes in-frame clones alone and lacks a portion of them. The data hold about 140,000 clones, with approximately 88% observed a single time. The sequencing sample was made of peripheral blood. These TCRs come from a human donor in a cohort sampled during active COVID-19. CDR3s include the opening cysteine and the closing phenylalanine or tryptophan. The order of the fields is J gene, D gene, clone size, V gene, CDR3 DNA, CDR3 protein. The D gene is left open where the match is weak. Clone size is not always given. Where it is, it says once, few, many or a class for expanded clones.

>TRBJ2-1|.|.|TRBV7-3
TGTGCCAGCAGCTTAACGTTAGGAGACTACAATGAGCAGTTCTTC
CASSLTLGDYNEQFF
>TRBJ2-5|.|.|TRBV2
TGTGCCAGCAGTGGTTGGCCTTACCAAGAGACCCAGTACTTC
CASSGWPYQETQYF
>TRBJ2-7|.|once|TRBV9
TGTGCCAGCAGCGTAGAAGGCAGGGGTAGCAACGAGCAGTACTTC
CASSVEGRGSNEQYF
>TRBJ2-7|.|few|TRBV4-2
TGTGCCAGCAGCCAAGATCCGAGACAGCCCTACGAGCAGTACTTC
CASSQDPRQPYEQYF
>TRBJ2-3|TRBD2|.|TRBV4-1
TGCGCCAGCAGCCATCTTACGGGGGGGGGCACAGATACGCAGTATTTT
CASSHLTGGGTDTQYF
>TRBJ2-4|.|.|TRBV19
TGTGCCAGTAGTTCACAGGTGGTTCGTGGCGGCATTCAGTACTTC
CASSSQVVRGGIQYF
>TRBJ2-7|.|.|TRBV7-2
TGTGCCAGCAGACAAGAGACAGGCGGCCACTACGAGCAGTACTTC
CASRQETGGHYEQYF
>TRBJ2-7|TRBD1|once|TRBV5-5
TGTGCCAGCAGCGGGACAGGGTGGGTAAAGTCCTACGAGCAGTACTTC
CASSGTGWVKSYEQYF
>TRBJ1-6|TRBD1|.|TRBV11-2
TGTGCCAGCAGCTTAAGACAGGGTTCACCCCTCCACTTT
CASSLRQGSPLHF
>TRBJ2-3|.|once|TRBV24-1
TGTGCCACCAGGGCCCGCGGGACTGCAGATACGCAGTATTTT
CATRARGTADTQYF
>TRBJ1-5|.|.|TRBV6-5
TGTGCCTTAGGGGGCAATCAGCCCCAGCATTTT
CALGGNQPQHF
>TRBJ1-6|.|.|TRBV2
TGTGCCAGCTCCCGGGGTTATAATTCACCCCTCCACTTT
CASSRGYNSPLHF
>TRBJ2-7|.|.|TRBV7-8
TGTGCCAGCAGCCCGCAGGGAGGAACCTACGAGCAGTACTTC
CASSPQGGTYEQYF
>TRBJ1-1|TRBD1|.|TRBV7-8
TGTGCCAGCAGCTTCAGCTCCGGGACAGGTGAAGCTTTCTTT
CASSFSSGTGEAFF
>TRBJ2-5|.|.|TRBV11-2
TGTGCCAGCAGCTTATCGGGGGGCCCACAAAAGGGCCAGTACTTC
CASSLSGGPQKGQYF
>TRBJ2-7|.|.|TRBV19
TGTGCCAGTAGTACGGCCCTGGGCGCCTACGAGCAGTACTTC
CASSTALGAYEQYF
>TRBJ2-2|TRBD1|.|TRBV7-3
TGTGCCAGCAGCTTAGTTACGACAGGGCGTCCGAGGGGCACCGGGGAGCTGTTTTTT
CASSLVTTGRPRGTGELFF
>TRBJ1-1|.|.|TRBV29-1
TGCAGCGTTGAATGGGTGGCAGGGCGCGAAGCTTTCTTT
CSVEWVAGREAFF
>TRBJ1-5|.|.|TRBV4-3
TGCGCCAGCAGCCAAGATCTCCTCGGCAATCAGCCCCAGCATTTT
CASSQDLLGNQPQHF
>TRBJ2-1|TRBD2|.|TRBV9
TGTGCCAGCAGCGTAGGCCCCGAGCGGGGGGGCCCTCATGAGCAGTTCTTC
CASSVGPERGGPHEQFF
>TRBJ1-2|.|.|TRBV5-6
TGTGCCAGCACCGCCCCCCTGGCCTATGGCTACACCTTC
CASTAPLAYGYTF
>TRBJ2-1|TRBD2|.|TRBV19
TGTGCCAGTAGTGTAAGCGGGGGGCCTTACAATGAGCAGTTCTTC
CASSVSGGPYNEQFF
>TRBJ1-2|.|once|TRBV5-4
TGTGCCAGCAGCTTGGCCGGGGGATCAGGCTACACCTTC
CASSLAGGSGYTF
>TRBJ2-5|.|.|TRBV9
TGTGCCAGCAGCGCCGCCCCGACTAGACAAGAGACCCAGTACTTC
CASSAAPTRQETQYF
>TRBJ2-7|.|.|TRBV29-1
TGCAGCGTTGAGGGAGCGGCGGGATACGACGAGCAGTACTTC
CSVEGAAGYDEQYF
>TRBJ1-2|TRBD1|.|TRBV7-9
TGTGCCAGCAGCCCGAACGGACAGGGCTATGGCTACACCTTC
CASSPNGQGYGYTF
>TRBJ2-1|.|once|TRBV4-3
TGCGCCAGCAGCCAAGATTGGGGAGCTTCCTACAATGAGCAGTTCTTC
CASSQDWGASYNEQFF